The 25 T cell receptor beta chains below were found in one sample sequenced in a study of beta chain features in type 1 diabetes. The authors reverse transcribed all of the isolated RNA, so sequencing captured expressed TCRB transcripts. Measured with immunoSEQ multiplex PCR; TCRdb has only the in-frame clones, and not every one. This table holds over 350,000 clones, about 15% found once. The sample consisted of naive CD4+ T cells from blood. The source is a woman under 30 in good health.

This clone is a singleton in its sample. The chain carries TRBV7-9 and TRBJ1-2; D gene unclear. This CDR3 region has 14 residues. Germline V gives CDR1 SEHNR, CDR2 FQNEAQ (reference sequence). V was cut by 5 bases and J by 8 bases, with 18 bases left in between. CDR3 sequence (DNA): TGTGCCAGCAGCCCGCCGCGGCAGACGAAGGGCTACACCTTC. It specifies CASSPPRQTKGYTF. Full variable domain (missing parts from reference TRBV7-9 and TRBJ1-2): DTGVSQNPRHKITKRGQNVTFRCDPISEHNRLYWYRQTLGQGPEFLTYFQNEAQLEKSRLLSDRFSAERPKGSFSTLEIQRTEQGDSAMYLCASSPPRQTKGYTFGSGTRLTVV.

The CDR3 spells CSVRFGTGGYEQYF. The CDR3 coding sequence is TGCAGCGTTAGGTTCGGGACAGGAGGTTACGAGCAGTACTTC. The chain combines TRBV29-1 with TRBJ2-7; 8 bases map to TRBD1. Per germline, CDR1 SQVTM and CDR2 ANQGSEA. This CDR3 has 14 residues. The V segment lost 5 bases and the J segment 4 bases; nucleotides outside the gene matches: 10.

This chain joins TRBV7-9 and TRBJ1-1, with a weak D call TRBD1 (5 bases). V gave up 5 bases and J gave up 1 base, with 14 bases separating them. This CDR3 has 15 amino acids. CDR1 SEHNR and CDR2 FQNEAQ come from the germline V gene (reference sequence). The chain's CDR3 is CASSPFRQGNTEAFF. For the CDR3, the DNA is TGTGCCAGCAGCCCATTCCGTCAGGGGAACACTGAAGCTTTCTTT.

This rearrangement joins TRBV25-1 to TRBJ2-3; a possible D gene is TRBD2 (5 bases). Trimming stripped 4 bases from V and 1 base from J, with 12 bases between. The CDR3 length is 15 residues. The germline CDR1 and CDR2 sequences are MGHDK and SYGVNS. As DNA, the CDR3 is TGTGCCAGCAGTGTATTCCTAGCAGGCACAGATACGCAGTATTTT. It specifies CASSVFLAGTDTQYF.

The rearrangement links TRBV28 to TRBJ2-5; possible D gene TRBD1, 5 bases. This CDR3 is built from 11 residues. Per germline, CDR1 MDHEN and CDR2 SYDVKM. Trimming stripped 4 bases from V and 8 bases from J, with 8 bases between. The CDR3 region is CASSSGQTQYF. The DNA of the CDR3 is TGTGCCAGCAGTTCAGGACAAACCCAGTACTTC.

This clone was seen a handful of times. The rearrangement links TRBV27 to TRBJ2-7; 13 nucleotides line up with TRBD2. J lost 6 bases, V lost 7 bases, and 12 bases had no gene match. CDR3 size: 16 residues. Germline V gives CDR1 MNHEY, CDR2 SMNVEV (reference sequence). CDR3 residues: CASKGTGTSGMGEQYF. The CDR3 DNA reads TGTGCCAGCAAGGGCACCGGGACTAGCGGGATGGGCGAGCAGTACTTC.

This clone was seen only a few times. This chain joins TRBV6-6 and TRBJ1-5; 9 bases are a match to TRBD1. This CDR3 is 16 amino acids long. V was clipped by 6 bases and J by 1 base; unmatched bases: 7. The germline V gene encodes CDR1 MNHNY and CDR2 SVGAGI (reference sequence). DNA for the CDR3: TGTGCCAGCAGGGTAACAGGGGGCAGGAGCAATCAGCCCCAGCATTTT. This translates into CASRVTGGRSNQPQHF.

The chain carries TRBV7-2 and TRBJ2-7; D gene uncertain. Germline V gene sequence: CDR1 SGHTA, CDR2 FQGNSA. This CDR3 is built from 13 residues. Trimming took off 3 bases at V and 3 bases at J, with 9 bases between the two ends. The CDR3 region has the DNA TGTGCCAGCAGCTTCACTACGAACTACGAGCAGTACTTC. Protein: CASSFTTNYEQYF.

The V call is TRBV7-9, the J call TRBJ1-1, with D unclear. CDR1 and CDR2 (germline): SEHNR, FQNEAQ (reference sequence). V shed 5 bases and J shed 3 bases, with 7 bases lying between them. The CDR3 consists of 12 residues. The CDR3 DNA is TGTGCCAGCAGCCCGCGGGACACTGAAGCTTTCTTT. Residues: CASSPRDTEAFF.

The chain links TRBV7-3 to TRBJ2-2, with 7 bases fitting TRBD2. Germline loops: CDR1 SGHTA, CDR2 FQGTGA. The CDR3 extends over 15 amino acids. With 5 bases clipped from V and 4 bases from J, the junction kept 7 bases outside the gene matches. This chain's CDR3 is CASSLGGAGTGELFF. CDR3 DNA sequence: TGTGCCAGCAGCCTGGGAGGGGCTGGCACCGGGGAGCTGTTTTTT.

J is TRBJ2-1 and V is TRBV18; 13 bases line up with TRBD2. The CDR3 contains 16 residues. In germline, CDR1 is KGHSH, CDR2 LQKENI. V gave up 4 bases and J gave up 2 bases; unmatched junction bases: 2. The chain's CDR3 is CASSLGLAGAYNEQFF. CDR3 DNA sequence: TGTGCCAGCTCACTCGGACTAGCGGGAGCCTACAATGAGCAGTTCTTC.

This chain uses TRBV7-2 with TRBJ1-5, with TRBD1 matching over 9 bases. Germline V lookup: CDR1 SGHTA, CDR2 FQGNSA. V shed 3 bases, J shed 2 bases, and the junction held 5 bases outside the gene matches. CDR3 length: 16 amino acids. The CDR3 loop reads CASSFRQGDGNQPQHF. CDR3 in DNA: TGTGCCAGCAGCTTTCGACAGGGGGACGGCAATCAGCCCCAGCATTTT.

Only a few counts were recorded for this clone. The V call is TRBV5-6, the J call TRBJ1-1; D remains ambiguous. The germline V gene has CDR1 SGHDT and CDR2 YYEEEE. This CDR3 has 11 amino acids. The V gene lost 0 bases and the J gene lost 7 bases, with 4 bases spanning the gap. As DNA, the CDR3 is TGTGCCAGCAGCTTGGACAGTGAAGCTTTCTTT. Encoded protein: CASSLDSEAFF.

This chain uses TRBV29-1 with TRBJ1-1, with a weak D call TRBD1 (6 bases). The CDR3 runs 14 residues. Trimming shortened V by 6 bases and J by 5 bases, and 19 bases separated the two germline ends. Germline values: CDR1 SQVTM, CDR2 ANQGSEA. DNA for the CDR3: TGCAGCGTCCAAACGGTAGGGGGAGAAACTGAAGCTTTCTTT. It encodes CSVQTVGGETEAFF. Drawing the rest from reference TRBV29-1 and TRBJ1-1, the complete variable domain is SAVISQKPSRDICQRGTSLTIQCQVDSQVTMMFWYRQQPGQSLTLIATANQGSEATYESGFVIDKFPISRPNLTFSTLTVSNMSPEDSSIYLCSVQTVGGETEAFFGQGTRLTVV.

The chain recombines TRBV29-1 with TRBJ1-2; 8 positions agree with TRBD1. The V and J ends lost 6 bases and 8 bases, in that order; junction bases with no gene match: 11. Germline CDR1 and CDR2: SQVTM and ANQGSEA. The CDR3 runs to 13 residues. The DNA of the CDR3 is TGCAGCGTACGAACAGGGGGGGAGGTAGGCTACACCTTC. Translating it yields CSVRTGGEVGYTF.

Only a few counts were recorded for this clone. The genes are TRBV7-2 and TRBJ2-1; 7 nucleotides agree with TRBD2. The germline CDR1 and CDR2 sequences are SGHTA and FQGNSA. J was trimmed by 8 bases and V by 5 bases; bases with no gene match: 9. The CDR3 runs to 14 residues. The DNA of the CDR3 is TGTGCCAGCAGCCAACCGGGACTATGGGATGAGCAGTTCTTC. Its translation is CASSQPGLWDEQFF.

This rearrangement joins TRBV28 to TRBJ2-7; no clear D gene. CDR3 length equals 14 residues. The germline V gene encodes CDR1 MDHEN and CDR2 SYDVKM. The ends were cut back, 6 bases at V and 3 bases at J, with 15 bases in the middle. Here the CDR3 DNA reads TGTGCCAGCAGAAATCCAGGTCCAGTCTACGAGCAGTACTTC. Its protein product is CASRNPGPVYEQYF.

This clone came up a few times. The V call is TRBV27, the J call TRBJ2-7, with D tentatively TRBD2 (6 bases). CDR3 length: 19 residues. Germline CDR1 MNHEY, CDR2 SMNVEV (reference sequence). Trimming took off 1 base at V and 3 bases at J, with 25 bases between the two ends. CDR3 in amino acids: CASSLYQGLGGRPSYEQYF. The CDR3 coding sequence is TGTGCCAGCAGTTTATATCAGGGACTTGGAGGGAGGCCCAGCTACGAGCAGTACTTC.

This clone was seen only a few times. Other DNA variants within this sample encode the same CDR3. The chain uses TRBV9 and TRBJ2-3; D not resolved. Trimming stripped 0 bases from V and 3 bases from J, with 5 bases between. This CDR3 is 13 amino acids long. Germline values: CDR1 SGDLS, CDR2 YYNGEE. In DNA, the CDR3 is TGTGCCAGCAGCGTAGCTAGTACAGATACGCAGTATTTT. Translating it yields CASSVASTDTQYF. The variable domain in full, completed from reference TRBV9 and TRBJ2-3, reads DSGVTQTPKHLITATGQRVTLRCSPRSGDLSVYWYQQSLDQGLQFLIQYYNGEERAKGNILERFSAQQFPDLHSELNLSSLELGDSALYFCASSVASTDTQYFGPGTRLTVL.

This clone has just one count. The chain combines TRBV28 with TRBJ2-7; the D gene is possibly TRBD1 (6 bases). The V end lost 10 bases, the J end lost 12 bases, and 22 bases lay between the germline ends. The CDR3 runs to 12 residues. CDR1 and CDR2 (germline): MDHEN, SYDVKM. The CDR3 loop reads CATMRTDPLLYF. Written as DNA, the CDR3 is TGTGCCACCATGAGGACAGACCCTCTGCTGTACTTC.

This clone has just a few counts. The chain recombines TRBV19 with TRBJ1-4; perhaps TRBD1 as D (6 bases). The germline V and J ends were trimmed by 6 bases and 4 bases, with 12 bases remaining between them. The CDR3 loop spans 14 amino acids. Germline V gives CDR1 LNHDA, CDR2 SQIVND (reference sequence). DNA of the CDR3: TGTGCCAGTAGCCCGACAGGAAATAATGAAAAACTGTTTTTT. It is translated as CASSPTGNNEKLFF.

There are a few counts of this clone. The chain joins TRBV15 to TRBJ2-7, with D unresolved. Germline assignment: CDR1 LNHNV and CDR2 YYDKDF (reference sequence). The ends were cut back, 4 bases at V and 5 bases at J, with 9 bases in the middle. The CDR3 loop spans 12 amino acids. The CDR3 protein is CATSTSSHEQYF. CDR3 DNA sequence: TGTGCCACCAGCACTAGTTCCCACGAGCAGTACTTC.

This clone occurred a few times. The rearrangement joins TRBV7-2 to TRBJ2-3, with TRBD1 as a possible D gene (5 bases). CDR3 length: 15 residues. Germline lookup yields CDR1 SGHTA and CDR2 FQGNSA. V gave up 5 bases and J gave up 0 bases, with 12 bases separating them. The DNA for the CDR3 is TGTGCCAGCAGCCCCGGACACCTTAGCACAGATACGCAGTATTTT. It encodes CASSPGHLSTDTQYF.

This clone occurred a few times. V usage is TRBV30 and J usage is TRBJ2-4, with 8 bases identical to TRBD2. The germline V gene has CDR1 GTSNPN and CDR2 SVGIG (reference sequence). This CDR3 comprises 11 residues. The junction had 2 bases not matched to a gene; V was cut back by 5 bases and J by 8 bases. The CDR3 loop is CAWQGLDIQYF. The CDR3 bases are TGTGCCTGGCAGGGACTAGACATTCAGTACTTC.

This clone was recorded a few times. The chain links TRBV7-9 to TRBJ2-7; 7 bases are shared with TRBD2. Trimming at V came to 2 bases and at J to 1 base, leaving 5 bases not matched to a gene. Germline V gene data show CDR1 as SEHNR and CDR2 as FQNEAQ (reference sequence). This CDR3 spans 15 amino acids. The CDR3 coding sequence is TGTGCCAGCAGCTTATCTGCGGGAGCGTCCTACGAGCAGTACTTC. Protein: CASSLSAGASYEQYF. The complete variable domain, with remaining parts taken from reference TRBV7-9 and TRBJ2-7, reads DTGVSQNPRHKITKRGQNVTFRCDPISEHNRLYWYRQTLGQGPEFLTYFQNEAQLEKSRLLSDRFSAERPKGSFSTLEIQRTEQGDSAMYLCASSLSAGASYEQYFGPGTRLTVT.